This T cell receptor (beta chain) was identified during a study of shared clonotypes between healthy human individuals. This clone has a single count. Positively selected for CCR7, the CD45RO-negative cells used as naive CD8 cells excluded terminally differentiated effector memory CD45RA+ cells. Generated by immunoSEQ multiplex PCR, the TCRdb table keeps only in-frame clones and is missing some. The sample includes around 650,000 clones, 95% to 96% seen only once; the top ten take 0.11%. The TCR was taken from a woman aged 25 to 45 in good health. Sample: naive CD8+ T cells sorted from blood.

The CDR3 DNA is TGTGCCAGCAGTTACGGAGGAGGCAGATCCTACGAGCAGTACTTC. Protein sequence: CASSYGGGRSYEQYF. This chain joins TRBV6-5 and TRBJ2-7, with D perhaps TRBD2 (5 bases). The V and J ends lost 2 bases and 1 base respectively, with 12 bases between them. Germline CDR1 and CDR2: MNHEY and SVGAGI. The CDR3 extends over 15 amino acids.